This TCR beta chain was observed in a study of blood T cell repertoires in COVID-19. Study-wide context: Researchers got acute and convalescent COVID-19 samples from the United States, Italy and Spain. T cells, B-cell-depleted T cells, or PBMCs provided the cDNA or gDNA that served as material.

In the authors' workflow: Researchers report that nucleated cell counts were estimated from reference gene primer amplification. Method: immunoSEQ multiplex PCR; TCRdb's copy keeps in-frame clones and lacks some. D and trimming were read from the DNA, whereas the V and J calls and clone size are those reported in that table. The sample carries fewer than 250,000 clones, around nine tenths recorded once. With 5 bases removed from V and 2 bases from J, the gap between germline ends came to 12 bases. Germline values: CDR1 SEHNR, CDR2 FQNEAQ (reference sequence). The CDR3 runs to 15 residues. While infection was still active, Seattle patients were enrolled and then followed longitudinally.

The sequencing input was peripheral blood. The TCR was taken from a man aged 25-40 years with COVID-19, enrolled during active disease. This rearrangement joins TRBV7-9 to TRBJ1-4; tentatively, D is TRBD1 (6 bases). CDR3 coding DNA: TGTGCCAGCAGCGGCCGGGACACGACTAATGAAAAACTGTTTTTT. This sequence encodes CASSGRDTTNEKLFF. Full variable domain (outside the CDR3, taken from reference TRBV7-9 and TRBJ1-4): DTGVSQNPRHKITKRGQNVTFRCDPISEHNRLYWYRQTLGQGPEFLTYFQNEAQLEKSRLLSDRFSAERPKGSFSTLEIQRTEQGDSAMYLCASSGRDTTNEKLFFGSGTQLSVL.